The 28 T cell receptor beta chains given below trace back to one sample, sequenced in a study of blood T cell repertoires in COVID-19. Data came from immunoSEQ multiplex PCR; TCRdb stores just in-frame clones and leaves some out. The profile shows 150,000 to 200,000 clones, over 70% of them singletons. Sequenced sample: PBMCs or T cells enriched from blood (not recorded which). These receptors all come from a woman in her sixties who had recovered from COVID-19.

This chain joins TRBV5-6 and TRBJ1-1; D not resolved. Germline V gene data show CDR1 as SGHDT and CDR2 as YYEEEE. Trimming left V 1 base short and J 0 bases short, with 19 bases between. The CDR3 totals 18 residues. The CDR3 coding sequence is TGTGCCAGCAGCTTGCGGCGGAGGTGGACCCCCTTGAACACTGAAGCTTTCTTT. Protein product: CASSLRRRWTPLNTEAFF.

The chain recombines TRBV5-1 with TRBJ1-2; 9 bases map to TRBD1. Germline-derived CDR1 and CDR2 are SGHRS and YFSETQ. The CDR3 is 14 amino acids. V shed 3 bases and J 4 bases; nucleotides not matched to a gene: 4. CDR3 DNA sequence: TGCGCCAGCAGCTGGGGGACAGGGCCCTATGGCTACACCTTC. It translates to CASSWGTGPYGYTF.

The gene calls are TRBV5-5 and TRBJ2-2; 9 positions match TRBD1. This CDR3 is 16 amino acids long. Trimming took 4 bases from V and 1 from J; bases not matched to a gene: 5. Germline assignment: CDR1 SGHKS and CDR2 YYEKEE (reference sequence). The chain's CDR3 is CASSPTGGWNTGELFF. The DNA for the CDR3 is TGTGCCAGCAGCCCTACAGGGGGCTGGAACACCGGGGAGCTGTTTTTT.

The genes are TRBV24-1 and TRBJ2-2; D may be TRBD2 (6 bases). The length of the CDR3 is 17 residues. The ends were cut back, 3 bases at V and 2 bases at J, with 15 bases in the middle. The V gene's germline CDR1 is KGHDR and CDR2 SFDVKD. The CDR3 nucleotides read TGTGCCACCAGTGATCCGACAAGGAGGGGAAACACCGGGGAGCTGTTTTTT. Translating it yields CATSDPTRRGNTGELFF.

This chain connects TRBV19 to TRBJ1-1; 8 positions match TRBD1. V lost 5 bases to trimming and J lost 5 bases; unmatched junction nucleotides: 7. This CDR3 region has 14 residues. The germline gives CDR1 LNHDA, CDR2 SQIVND (reference sequence). CDR3 loop: CASSPRQGKTEAFF. CDR3 DNA sequence: TGTGCCAGTAGTCCCCGACAGGGGAAGACTGAAGCTTTCTTT.

The chain joins TRBV7-5 to TRBJ1-2; TRBD1, as called in the table, went unchecked against the DNA. TRBV7-5 is deemed a pseudogene. The CDR3 contains 17 residues. CDR3: CVRSPYESYRDPYGYTF. CDR3 in DNA: TGTGTCAGAAGCCCATACGAAAGCTACAGGGATCCCTATGGCTACACCTTC.

The chain couples TRBV7-9 to TRBJ1-4, with TRBD1 identical over 7 bases. From germline, CDR1 is SEHNR and CDR2 FQNEAQ (reference sequence). There are 13 residues in the CDR3. With V trimmed by 11 bases and J by 1 base, 4 bases remained unmatched. The CDR3 sequence: CAGRDRTNEKLFF. The DNA of the CDR3 is TGTGCCGGGCGGGACAGAACTAATGAAAAACTGTTTTTT.

The chain uses TRBV27 and TRBJ2-7, with D perhaps matching TRBD2 (5 bases). The germline V and J ends were trimmed by 5 bases and 11 bases, with 19 bases remaining between them. From germline, CDR1 is MNHEY and CDR2 SMNVEV (reference sequence). CDR3 length equals 13 residues. Here the CDR3 reads CASSLSSGIQEYF. The CDR3 DNA sequence: TGTGCCAGCAGTCTTTCTTCCGGGATCCAGGAGTACTTC.

This chain joins TRBV5-8 and TRBJ2-7, with a tentative D call TRBD2 (10 bases). V was pared by 0 bases and J by 5 bases, with 21 bases between. This CDR3 has 17 amino acids. CDR1 SGHTS and CDR2 YDEGEE come from the germline V gene. The CDR3 DNA reads as TGTGCCAGCAGCTTGGCAGGACAGGGGCTAGCGGGAGACGAGCAGTACTTC. Protein product: CASSLAGQGLAGDEQYF.

V and J are TRBV7-2 and TRBJ1-2; D uncertain. Germline V lookup: CDR1 SGHTA, CDR2 FQGNSA. This CDR3 is built from 14 residues. The V gene lost 5 bases and the J gene lost 4 bases, with 14 bases spanning the gap. CDR3 bases: TGTGCCAGCAGCCCGAGTACAGCCACCTATGGCTACACCTTC. This codes for CASSPSTATYGYTF.

The J gene is TRBJ1-4, the V gene TRBV30, with D uncertain. V was shortened by 3 bases and J by 7 bases, with 6 bases between the two germline ends. This CDR3 region has 11 residues. The germline V gene has CDR1 GTSNPN and CDR2 SVGIG (reference sequence). Here the CDR3 reads CAWRAGEKLFF. The CDR3 coding sequence is TGTGCCTGGAGGGCGGGTGAAAAACTGTTTTTT.

Remarks on this clone: Additional DNA sequences in this sample encode the identical CDR3. The CDR3 bases are TGTGCCAGCAGCCTGACAGAAAACACTGAAGCTTTCTTT. It specifies CASSLTENTEAFF. V usage is TRBV3-1 (or the pseudogene TRBV3-2) and J usage is TRBJ1-1; the D gene is possibly TRBD1 (5 bases). CDR1 is LGHDT, CDR2 YNNKEL, per germline (reference sequence). CDR3 length: 13 amino acids. The V gene lost 4 bases and the J gene lost 2 bases, with 8 bases spanning the gap.

The V and J genes are TRBV5-4 and TRBJ2-2; 8 bases match TRBD1. V was pared by 0 bases and J by 1 base, with 2 bases of the junction left unmatched. Germline lookup yields CDR1 SGHNT and CDR2 YYREEE (reference sequence). The CDR3 totals 16 residues. The CDR3 sequence is CASSLAGGGNTGELFF. In DNA, the CDR3 is TGTGCCAGCAGCTTGGCAGGGGGCGGGAACACCGGGGAGCTGTTTTTT.

CDR3 DNA sequence: TGCGCCAGCAGTGAACCGGGACAGGGTCGTGGCTACACCTTC. This encodes CASSEPGQGRGYTF. The V and J genes are TRBV5-1 and TRBJ1-2, with 9 bases fitting TRBD1. This CDR3 comprises 14 residues. Unmatched junction bases numbered 9, after V lost 5 bases and J lost 7 bases. The germline CDR1 and CDR2 sequences are SGHRS and YFSETQ.

This rearrangement joins TRBV10-1 to TRBJ2-3; 7 bases align to TRBD2. The CDR3 is made up of 16 amino acids. CDR1 and CDR2 (germline): WNHNN, SYGVQD (reference sequence). V dropped 8 bases and J dropped 2; count of bases not matched to a gene: 13. This CDR3 reads CASPGLEAGDTDTQYF. CDR3 coding DNA: TGCGCCAGCCCCGGGCTAGAGGCGGGAGACACAGATACGCAGTATTTT.

This rearrangement joins TRBV28 to TRBJ1-1; D may be TRBD1 (6 bases). V was pared by 5 bases and J by 5 bases, with 12 bases between. The CDR3 extends over 13 amino acids. Germline V gene data show CDR1 as MDHEN and CDR2 as SYDVKM. CDR3 nucleotides: TGTGCCAGCAGTACCGGGACAATAACTGAAGCTTTCTTT. Translated, it gives CASSTGTITEAFF. The full variable domain, with the rest looked up from reference TRBV28 and TRBJ1-1, is DVKVTQSSRYLVKRTGEKVFLECVQDMDHENMFWYRQDPGLGLRLIYFSYDVKMKEKGDIPEGYSVSREKKERFSLILESASTNQTSMYLCASSTGTITEAFFGQGTRLTVV.

This chain connects TRBV19 to TRBJ1-6; possibly TRBD1 for D (5 bases). CDR3 size: 15 residues. The V end was cut by 1 base, the J end by 6 bases, with 10 bases between. CDR1 LNHDA and CDR2 SQIVND come from the germline V gene (reference sequence). This CDR3 reads CASSIGGDGNSPLHF. In nucleotides, the CDR3 is TGTGCCAGTAGTATAGGGGGGGACGGTAATTCACCCCTCCACTTT.

This rearrangement joins TRBV20-1 to TRBJ1-5; D call uncertain. The CDR3 contains 14 residues. Germline CDR1 DFQATT, CDR2 SNEGSKA (reference sequence). With 3 bases removed from V and 0 bases from J, the gap between germline ends came to 9 bases. CDR3 coding DNA: TGCAGTGCTAGTTTTGGCCATAGCAATCAGCCCCAGCATTTT. The encoded protein is CSASFGHSNQPQHF.

Points on this clone: At one of its ends the junction is not consistent with the germline gene, which may arise from a read error. The CDR3 is CASSYSSGRALSF. The CDR3 nucleotides are TGTGCCAGCAGTTACTCTAGCGGGAGGGCCCTAAGTTTT. The rearrangement joins TRBV6-5 to TRBJ2-3; 11 bases align to TRBD2. The germline gives CDR1 MNHEY, CDR2 SVGAGI. The CDR3 totals 13 residues.

The chain employs TRBV7-3 and TRBJ1-2; TRBD1 matches at 7 bases. The germline V gene encodes CDR1 SGHTA and CDR2 FQGTGA. V lost 9 bases, J lost 4 bases, and 8 bases stayed unmatched. The CDR3 totals 13 residues. This chain's CDR3 is CARRAGQSYGYTF. DNA for the CDR3: TGTGCCAGACGGGCGGGACAGAGCTATGGCTACACCTTC.

The genes are TRBV18 and TRBJ2-7, with TRBD1 matching over 9 bases. The V segment lost 2 bases and the J segment 2 bases; nucleotides outside the gene matches: 10. CDR3 length: 17 residues. Per the germline V gene, CDR1 is KGHSH and CDR2 is LQKENI. The CDR3 coding sequence is TGTGCCAGCTCACCAAATACAGGGGGCCCTTCCACCTACGAGCAGTACTTC. Translation gives CASSPNTGGPSTYEQYF.

In its sample, this clone was seen a few times. The genes are TRBV27 and TRBJ2-3; D remains ambiguous. CDR1 is MNHEY, CDR2 SMNVEV, per germline (reference sequence). CDR3 length equals 14 residues. Between the trimmed V and J ends, which lost 5 bases and 2 bases, there was a span of 11 bases. The chain's CDR3 is CASSPLAVTDTQYF. In DNA form, the CDR3 reads TGTGCCAGCAGTCCCCTGGCTGTCACAGATACGCAGTATTTT.

This chain uses TRBV15 with TRBJ2-5; 10 bases agree with TRBD1. The CDR3 is made up of 15 amino acids. V lost 0 bases and J lost 7; bases outside the gene matches: 5. Germline V CDR1 and CDR2: LNHNV, YYDKDF (reference sequence). The DNA of the CDR3 is TGTGCCACCAGCAGAGATGGTAGACAGGGGGCGACCCAGTACTTC. As protein: CATSRDGRQGATQYF.

The chain has TRBV3-1 (or the pseudogene TRBV3-2) and TRBJ2-7, with 8 bases identical to TRBD1. The CDR3 totals 17 residues. J lost 6 bases, V lost 0 bases, and 13 bases had no gene match. Germline V lookup: CDR1 LGHDT, CDR2 YNNKEL (reference sequence). CDR3 DNA sequence: TGTGCCAGCAGCCAAGATACGCGACAGGGGTGGGTTAGCGAGCAGTACTTC. Translating gives CASSQDTRQGWVSEQYF.

The chain couples TRBV9 to TRBJ2-5; TRBD1 is a possible D gene (6 bases). CDR1 is SGDLS, CDR2 YYNGEE, per germline. Trimming pared 3 bases from V and 4 bases from J, leaving 10 bases between. The CDR3 sequence is 13 residues long. For the CDR3, the DNA is TGTGCCAGCAGCGGGACGACAGGAGAGACCCAGTACTTC. It specifies CASSGTTGETQYF.

The chain recombines TRBV7-9 with TRBJ2-5; TRBD2 matches 16 bases. CDR1 is SEHNR, CDR2 FQNEAQ, per germline (reference sequence). V lost 4 bases, J lost 5 bases, and 7 bases stayed unmatched. This CDR3 has 17 residues. In DNA, the CDR3 is TGTGCCAGCAGCTCGGGACTAGCGGGAGGGCCGGGGGAGACCCAGTACTTC. Translated, it gives CASSSGLAGGPGETQYF.

The rearrangement joins TRBV28 to TRBJ2-7; D is perhaps TRBD2 (5 bases). Germline V lookup: CDR1 MDHEN, CDR2 SYDVKM. The CDR3 has 15 amino acids. The V gene lost 2 bases and the J gene lost 7 bases, with 18 bases spanning the gap. The CDR3 DNA sequence: TGTGCCAGCAGTTTAGAGACTACAGTGTCACAGGAGCAGTACTTC. Its translation: CASSLETTVSQEQYF.

This clone was seen just once. The CDR3 loop reads CASTGQGEGNQPQHF. The CDR3 region has the DNA TGCGCCAGCACCGGACAGGGGGAAGGCAATCAGCCCCAGCATTTT. The chain uses TRBV10-1 and TRBJ1-5; the match to TRBD1 covers 10 bases. The CDR3 runs to 15 residues. V gave up 7 bases and J gave up 2 bases; unmatched junction bases: 5. Germline V gene lookup returns CDR1 WNHNN and CDR2 SYGVQD (reference sequence).